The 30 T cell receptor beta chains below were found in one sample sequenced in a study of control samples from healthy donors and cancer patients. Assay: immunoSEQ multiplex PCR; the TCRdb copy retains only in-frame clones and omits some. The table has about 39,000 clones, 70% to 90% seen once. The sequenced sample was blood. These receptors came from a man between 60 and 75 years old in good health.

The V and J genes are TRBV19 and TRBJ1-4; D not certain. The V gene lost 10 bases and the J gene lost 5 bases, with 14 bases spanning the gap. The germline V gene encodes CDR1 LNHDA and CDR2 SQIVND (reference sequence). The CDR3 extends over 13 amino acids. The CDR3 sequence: CATSAILNEKLFF. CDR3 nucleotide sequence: TGTGCCACCTCCGCGATCCTGAATGAAAAACTGTTTTTT.

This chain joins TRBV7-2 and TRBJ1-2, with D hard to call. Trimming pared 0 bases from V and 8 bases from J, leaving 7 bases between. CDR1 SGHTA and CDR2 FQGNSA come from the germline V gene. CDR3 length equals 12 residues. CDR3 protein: CASSLATGGYTF. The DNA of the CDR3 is TGTGCCAGCAGCTTAGCGACGGGCGGCTACACCTTC.

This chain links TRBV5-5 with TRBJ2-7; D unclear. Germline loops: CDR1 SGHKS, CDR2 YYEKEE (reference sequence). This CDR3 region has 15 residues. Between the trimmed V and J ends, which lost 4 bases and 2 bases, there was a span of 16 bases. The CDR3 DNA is TGTGCCAGCAGCCCGGATTTGGGGAAAACCTACGAGCAGTACTTC. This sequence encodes CASSPDLGKTYEQYF.

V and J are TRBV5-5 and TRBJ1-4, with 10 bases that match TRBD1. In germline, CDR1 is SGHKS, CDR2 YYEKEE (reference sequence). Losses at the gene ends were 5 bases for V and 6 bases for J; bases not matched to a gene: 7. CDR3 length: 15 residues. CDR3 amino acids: CASSWGDRGYEKLFF. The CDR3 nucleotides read TGTGCCAGCAGTTGGGGGGACAGGGGATATGAAAAACTGTTTTTT. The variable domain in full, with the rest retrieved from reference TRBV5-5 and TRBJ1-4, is DAGVTQSPTHLIKTRGQQVTLRCSPISGHKSVSWYQQVLGQGPQFIFQYYEKEERGRGNFPDRFSARQFPNYSSELNVNALLLGDSALYLCASSWGDRGYEKLFFGSGTQLSVL.

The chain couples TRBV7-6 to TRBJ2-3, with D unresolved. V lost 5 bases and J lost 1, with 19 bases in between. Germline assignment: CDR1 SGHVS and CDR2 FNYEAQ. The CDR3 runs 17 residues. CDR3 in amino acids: CASSPSTVRAGTDTQYF. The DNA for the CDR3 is TGTGCCAGCAGCCCTAGTACTGTTAGGGCAGGCACAGATACGCAGTATTTT. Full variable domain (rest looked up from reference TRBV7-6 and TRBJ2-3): GAGVSQSPRYKVTKRGQDVALRCDPISGHVSLYWYRQALGQGPEFLTYFNYEAQQDKSGLPNDRFSAERPEGSISTLTIQRTEQRDSAMYRCASSPSTVRAGTDTQYFGPGTRLTVL.

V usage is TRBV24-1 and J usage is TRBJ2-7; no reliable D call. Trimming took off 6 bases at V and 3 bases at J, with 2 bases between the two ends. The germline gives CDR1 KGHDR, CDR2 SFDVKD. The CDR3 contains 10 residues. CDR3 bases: TGTGCCACCAGTCTCTACGAGCAGTACTTC. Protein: CATSLYEQYF.

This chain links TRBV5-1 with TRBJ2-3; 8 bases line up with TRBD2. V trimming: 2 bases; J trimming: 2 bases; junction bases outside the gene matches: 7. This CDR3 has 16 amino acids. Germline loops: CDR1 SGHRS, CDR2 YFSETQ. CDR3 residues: CASSLRLAGPTDTQYF. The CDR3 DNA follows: TGCGCCAGCAGCTTACGTCTAGCGGGCCCCACAGATACGCAGTATTTT.

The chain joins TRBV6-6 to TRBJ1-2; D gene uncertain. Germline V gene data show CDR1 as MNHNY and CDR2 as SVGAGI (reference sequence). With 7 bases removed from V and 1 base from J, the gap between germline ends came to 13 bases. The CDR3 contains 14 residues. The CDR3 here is CASTASKINYGYTF. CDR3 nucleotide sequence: TGTGCCAGCACCGCTTCTAAGATTAACTATGGCTACACCTTC.

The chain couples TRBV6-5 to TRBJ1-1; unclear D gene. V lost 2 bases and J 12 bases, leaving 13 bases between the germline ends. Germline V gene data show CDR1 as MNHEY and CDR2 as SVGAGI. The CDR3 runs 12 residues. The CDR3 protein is CASSYRNFGPFF. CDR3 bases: TGTGCCAGCAGTTACAGGAACTTTGGGCCTTTCTTT.

In nucleotides, the CDR3 is TGTGCCAGCAGCTCGCACGGGCGTGAAGCTTTCTTT. This translates into CASSSHGREAFF. The rearrangement uses TRBV6-6 and TRBJ1-1; the D is unclear. The CDR3 covers 12 residues. CDR1 is MNHNY, CDR2 SVGAGI, per germline (reference sequence). Trimming cost V 6 bases and J 7 bases, with 12 bases left between them.

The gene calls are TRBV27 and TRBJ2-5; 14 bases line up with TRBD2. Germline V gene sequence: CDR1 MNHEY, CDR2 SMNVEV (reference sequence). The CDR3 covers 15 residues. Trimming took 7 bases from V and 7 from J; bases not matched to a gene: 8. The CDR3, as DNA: TGTGCCAGCACCGGACTAGCGGGGGGCGAAGGGACCCAGTACTTC. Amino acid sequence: CASTGLAGGEGTQYF.

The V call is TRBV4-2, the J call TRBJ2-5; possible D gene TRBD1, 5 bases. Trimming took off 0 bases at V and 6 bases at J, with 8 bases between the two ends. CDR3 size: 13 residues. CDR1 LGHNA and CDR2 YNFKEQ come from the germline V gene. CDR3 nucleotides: TGTGCCAGCAGCCAAGAACGACAGAAGACCCAGTACTTC. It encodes CASSQERQKTQYF.

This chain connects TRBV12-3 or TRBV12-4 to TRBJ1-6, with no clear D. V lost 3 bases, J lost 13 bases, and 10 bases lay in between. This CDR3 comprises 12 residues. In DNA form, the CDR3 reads TGTGCCAGCAGTTTGGCGATTCTGCCCCTCCACTTT. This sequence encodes CASSLAILPLHF.

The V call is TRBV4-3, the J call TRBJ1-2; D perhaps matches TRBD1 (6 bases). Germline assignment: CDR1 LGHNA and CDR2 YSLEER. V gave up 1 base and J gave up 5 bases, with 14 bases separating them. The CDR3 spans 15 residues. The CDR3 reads CASSQVGEGVYGYTF. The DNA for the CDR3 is TGCGCCAGCAGCCAAGTCGGGGAGGGGGTTTATGGCTACACCTTC.

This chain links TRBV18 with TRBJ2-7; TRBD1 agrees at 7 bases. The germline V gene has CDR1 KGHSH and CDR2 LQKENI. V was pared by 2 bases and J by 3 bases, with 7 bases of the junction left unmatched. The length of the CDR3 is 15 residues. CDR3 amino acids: CASSPTGVGGYEQYF. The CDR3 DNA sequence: TGTGCCAGCTCACCAACAGGGGTTGGGGGCTACGAGCAGTACTTC. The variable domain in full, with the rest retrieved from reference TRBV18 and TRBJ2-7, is NAGVMQNPRHLVRRRGQEARLRCSPMKGHSHVYWYRQLPEEGLKFMVYLQKENIIDESGMPKERFSAEFPKEGPSILRIQQVVRGDSAAYFCASSPTGVGGYEQYFGPGTRLTVT.

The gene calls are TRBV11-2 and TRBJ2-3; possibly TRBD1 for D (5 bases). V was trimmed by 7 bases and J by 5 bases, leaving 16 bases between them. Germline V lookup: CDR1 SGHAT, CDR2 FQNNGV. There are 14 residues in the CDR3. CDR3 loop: CASIYGSRGDTQYF. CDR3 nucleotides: TGTGCCAGCATCTATGGATCAAGGGGAGATACGCAGTATTTT.

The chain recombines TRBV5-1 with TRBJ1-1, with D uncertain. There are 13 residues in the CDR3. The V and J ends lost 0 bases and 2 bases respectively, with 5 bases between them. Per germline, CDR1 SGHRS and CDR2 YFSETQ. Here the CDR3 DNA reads TGCGCCAGCAGCTTGGACAGTAACACTGAAGCTTTCTTT. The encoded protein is CASSLDSNTEAFF.

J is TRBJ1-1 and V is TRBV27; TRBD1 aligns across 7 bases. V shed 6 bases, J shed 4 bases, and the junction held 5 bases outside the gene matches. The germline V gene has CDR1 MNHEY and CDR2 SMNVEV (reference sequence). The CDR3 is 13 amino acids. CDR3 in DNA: TGTGCCAGCAGAATAACAGGGGTCACTGAAGCTTTCTTT. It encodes CASRITGVTEAFF.

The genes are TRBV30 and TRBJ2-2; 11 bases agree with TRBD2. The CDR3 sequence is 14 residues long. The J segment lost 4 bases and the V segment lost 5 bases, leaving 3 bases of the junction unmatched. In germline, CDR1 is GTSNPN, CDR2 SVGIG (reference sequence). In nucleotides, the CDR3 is TGTGCCTGGCAACTAGCGGGGGCCACCGGGGAGCTGTTTTTT. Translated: CAWQLAGATGELFF.

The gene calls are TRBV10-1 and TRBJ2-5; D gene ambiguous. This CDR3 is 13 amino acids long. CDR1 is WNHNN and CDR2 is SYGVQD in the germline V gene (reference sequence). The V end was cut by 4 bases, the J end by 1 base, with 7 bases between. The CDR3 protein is CASSVPIQETQYF. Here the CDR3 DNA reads TGCGCCAGCAGTGTACCGATCCAAGAGACCCAGTACTTC.

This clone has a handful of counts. CDR3 protein: CSATGVGGYTF. As DNA, the CDR3 is TGCAGTGCTACAGGGGTGGGAGGCTACACCTTC. The chain links TRBV20-1 to TRBJ1-2; a weak D match, TRBD1 (6 bases). Germline V gene data show CDR1 as DFQATT and CDR2 as SNEGSKA (reference sequence). V shed 4 bases and J shed 8 bases, with 11 bases lying between them. The CDR3 spans 11 residues.

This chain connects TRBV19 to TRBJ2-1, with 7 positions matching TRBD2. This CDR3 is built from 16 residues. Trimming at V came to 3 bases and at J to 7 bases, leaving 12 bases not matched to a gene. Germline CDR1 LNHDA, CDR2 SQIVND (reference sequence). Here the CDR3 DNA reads TGTGCCAGTAGTATTGACGGGCGGGAGCGCGGGAATGAGCAGTTCTTC. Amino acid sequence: CASSIDGRERGNEQFF.

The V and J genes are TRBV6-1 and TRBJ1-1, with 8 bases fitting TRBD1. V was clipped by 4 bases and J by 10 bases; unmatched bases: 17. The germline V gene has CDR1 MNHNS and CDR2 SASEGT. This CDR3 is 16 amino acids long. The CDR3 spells CASSVSRGRRDSPAFF. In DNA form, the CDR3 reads TGTGCCAGCAGTGTCTCCAGGGGGCGTAGGGATTCCCCAGCTTTCTTT.

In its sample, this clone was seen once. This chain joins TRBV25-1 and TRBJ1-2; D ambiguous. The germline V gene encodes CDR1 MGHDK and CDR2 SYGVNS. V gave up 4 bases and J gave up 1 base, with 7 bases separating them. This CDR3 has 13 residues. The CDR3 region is CASSGRFNYGYTF. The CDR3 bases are TGTGCCAGCAGTGGAAGATTTAACTATGGCTACACCTTC.

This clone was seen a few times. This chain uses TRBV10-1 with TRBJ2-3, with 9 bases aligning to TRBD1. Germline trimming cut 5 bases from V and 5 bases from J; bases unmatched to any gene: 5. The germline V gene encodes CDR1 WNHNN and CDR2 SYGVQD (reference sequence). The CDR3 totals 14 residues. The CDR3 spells CASSRDRGEDTQYF. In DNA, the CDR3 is TGCGCCAGCAGTCGCGACAGGGGGGAAGATACGCAGTATTTT.

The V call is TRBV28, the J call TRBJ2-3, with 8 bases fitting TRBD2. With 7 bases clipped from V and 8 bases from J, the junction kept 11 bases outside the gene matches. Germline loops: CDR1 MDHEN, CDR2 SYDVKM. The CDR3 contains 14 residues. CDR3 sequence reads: CASTPSGLLSTQYF. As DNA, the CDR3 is TGTGCCAGCACGCCTAGCGGGCTCCTCAGTACGCAGTATTTT.

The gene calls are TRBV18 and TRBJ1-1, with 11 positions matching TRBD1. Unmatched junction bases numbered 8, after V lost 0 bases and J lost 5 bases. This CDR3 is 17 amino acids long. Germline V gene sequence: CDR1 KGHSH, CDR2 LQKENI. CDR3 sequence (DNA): TGTGCCAGCTCACCACCGTCGGGACAGGGGGGTCGGACTGAAGCTTTCTTT. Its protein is CASSPPSGQGGRTEAFF.

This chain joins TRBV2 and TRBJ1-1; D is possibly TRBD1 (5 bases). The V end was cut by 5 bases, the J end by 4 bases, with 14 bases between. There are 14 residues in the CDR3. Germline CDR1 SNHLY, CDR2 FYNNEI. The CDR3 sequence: CASSRQGRSTEAFF. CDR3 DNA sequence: TGTGCCAGCAGTAGGCAGGGAAGATCCACTGAAGCTTTCTTT. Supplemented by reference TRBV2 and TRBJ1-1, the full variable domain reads EPEVTQTPSHQVTQMGQEVILRCVPISNHLYFYWYRQILGQKVEFLVSFYNNEISEKSEIFDDQFSVERPDGSNFTLKIRSTKLEDSAMYFCASSRQGRSTEAFFGQGTRLTVV.

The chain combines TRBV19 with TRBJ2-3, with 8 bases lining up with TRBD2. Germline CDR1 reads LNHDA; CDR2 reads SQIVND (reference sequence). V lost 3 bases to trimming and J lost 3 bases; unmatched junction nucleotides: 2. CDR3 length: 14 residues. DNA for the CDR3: TGTGCCAGTAGTATGCGGGGGGTTACAGATACGCAGTATTTT. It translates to CASSMRGVTDTQYF.

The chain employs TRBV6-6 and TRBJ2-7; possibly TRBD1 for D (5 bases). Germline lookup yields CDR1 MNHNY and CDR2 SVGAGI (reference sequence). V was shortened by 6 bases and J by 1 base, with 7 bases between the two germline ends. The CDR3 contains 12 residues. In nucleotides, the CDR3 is TGTGCCAGCAGCCGACAGTCCTACGAGCAGTACTTC. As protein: CASSRQSYEQYF.